The rows below give T cell receptor beta chains drawn from one sample of a study of CD8 T cells in ankylosing spondylitis. TCRdb analysed the 5' RACE reads with MiXCR anew, one entry per CDR3 protein. The sample contains about 460,000 distinct CDR3 sequences, less than 6% of which appear only once. The sequenced sample was blood, either unsorted or a sorted T cell fraction (not recorded which). Receptor source: a male donor with ankylosing spondylitis. Both conserved end residues are part of each CDR3. D genes are given only for firm matches. Where a row states a size, it is once, few, many or the class of an expanded clone; other rows omit it.

j_call: TRBJ2-7; v_call: TRBV20-1; d_call: NA; clone_size: many; cdr3_length: 17; cdr3_nt: TGCAGTGCTAGAGATCGTCCAGGAAGGGCCCTGGGCTACGAGCAGTACTTC; cdr3_aa: CSARDRPGRALGYEQYF
j_call: TRBJ2-7; v_call: TRBV27; d_call: NA; clone_size: many; cdr3_length: 14; cdr3_nt: TGTGCCAGCAGTTTCTCGGGGTCCTTCTACGAGCAGTACTTC; cdr3_aa: CASSFSGSFYEQYF
j_call: TRBJ2-5; v_call: TRBV6-1; d_call: TRBD2; clone_size: many; cdr3_length: 17; cdr3_nt: TGTGCCAGCAGTGAAGCGCTCCTAGCGGGGGGGAAAGAGACCCAGTACTTC; cdr3_aa: CASSEALLAGGKETQYF
j_call: TRBJ2-4; v_call: TRBV24-1; d_call: TRBD2; clone_size: many; cdr3_length: 15; cdr3_nt: TGTGCCACCAGTGACCCCGGGACTAAAGAAAACATTCAGTACTTC; cdr3_aa: CATSDPGTKENIQYF
j_call: TRBJ2-1; v_call: TRBV6-1; d_call: TRBD2; clone_size: NA; cdr3_length: 15; cdr3_nt: TGTGCCAGCAGGGCCGGGACTAGCCCGATCCATGAGCAGTTCTTC; cdr3_aa: CASRAGTSPIHEQFF
j_call: TRBJ2-1; v_call: TRBV5-6; d_call: TRBD2; clone_size: many; cdr3_length: 16; cdr3_nt: TGTGCCAGCAGTTTCATAAGCGGGAGTCCCTACAATGAGCAGTTCTTC; cdr3_aa: CASSFISGSPYNEQFF
j_call: TRBJ2-7; v_call: TRBV5-8; d_call: NA; clone_size: few; cdr3_length: 16; cdr3_nt: TGTGCCAGCAGCTTGGTAGTAGGGGAGGTCGGATACGAGCAGTACTTC; cdr3_aa: CASSLVVGEVGYEQYF
j_call: TRBJ2-7; v_call: TRBV4-1; d_call: NA; clone_size: many; cdr3_length: 14; cdr3_nt: TGCGCCAGCAGTACTAGCGACAGGGACTACGAGCAGTACTTC; cdr3_aa: CASSTSDRDYEQYF
j_call: TRBJ2-7; v_call: TRBV6-5; d_call: NA; clone_size: few; cdr3_length: 16; cdr3_nt: TGTGCCAGCAGTTACTCGAAGGGGGGGCCCAACTACGAGCAGTACTTC; cdr3_aa: CASSYSKGGPNYEQYF
j_call: TRBJ1-2; v_call: TRBV10-3; d_call: NA; clone_size: many; cdr3_length: 15; cdr3_nt: TGTGCCATCAGTGAGAGACCGGTAGCTAACTATGGCTACACCTTC; cdr3_aa: CAISERPVANYGYTF
j_call: TRBJ2-7; v_call: TRBV7-2; d_call: NA; clone_size: many; cdr3_length: 15; cdr3_nt: TGTGCCAGCAGCTTAGGTAGAGCCCGCTCCTACGAGCAGTACTTC; cdr3_aa: CASSLGRARSYEQYF
j_call: TRBJ2-1; v_call: TRBV29-1; d_call: TRBD2; clone_size: many; cdr3_length: 15; cdr3_nt: TGCAGCGTTGGAGACGGGAGGGCGTCCTACAATGAGCAGTTCTTC; cdr3_aa: CSVGDGRASYNEQFF
j_call: TRBJ1-5; v_call: TRBV20-1; d_call: NA; clone_size: many; cdr3_length: 15; cdr3_nt: TGCAGTGCTAGAGATGGGCGGTCCACCTATCAGCCCCAGCATTTT; cdr3_aa: CSARDGRSTYQPQHF
j_call: TRBJ2-2; v_call: TRBV11-1; d_call: NA; clone_size: few; cdr3_length: 15; cdr3_nt: TGTGCCAGCAGCTTCACAGGGAGGTCCTCAGCTGAGCTGTTTTTT; cdr3_aa: CASSFTGRSSAELFF
j_call: TRBJ2-7; v_call: TRBV20-1; d_call: NA; clone_size: few; cdr3_length: 15; cdr3_nt: TGCAGCCCTAGCAATCCCCGTGGGATAGTCTACGAGCAGTACTTC; cdr3_aa: CSPSNPRGIVYEQYF
j_call: TRBJ1-3; v_call: TRBV7-2; d_call: NA; clone_size: many; cdr3_length: 13; cdr3_nt: TGTGCCAGCAGCCCCCGAGATGGAAACACCATATATTTT; cdr3_aa: CASSPRDGNTIYF
j_call: TRBJ2-4; v_call: TRBV9; d_call: NA; clone_size: many; cdr3_length: 18; cdr3_nt: TGTGCCAGCAGCTCCGCCAGGGATTGGACCGGTACGGAAAACATTCAGTACTTC; cdr3_aa: CASSSARDWTGTENIQYF
j_call: TRBJ1-1; v_call: TRBV12-3/TRBV12-4; d_call: TRBD1; clone_size: few; cdr3_length: 14; cdr3_nt: TGTGCCAGCAGTTTAGAGGACAGGGGAACTGAAGCTTTCTTT; cdr3_aa: CASSLEDRGTEAFF
j_call: TRBJ1-1; v_call: TRBV5-6; d_call: NA; clone_size: many; cdr3_length: 16; cdr3_nt: TGTGCCAGCAGCTTGGAACAGGGACGACTGAACACTGAAGCTTTCTTT; cdr3_aa: CASSLEQGRLNTEAFF
j_call: TRBJ2-1; v_call: TRBV20-1; d_call: TRBD1; clone_size: few; cdr3_length: 14; cdr3_nt: TGCAGTGCCCTCGGACAGGGAGGATACAATGAGCAGTTCTTC; cdr3_aa: CSALGQGGYNEQFF
j_call: TRBJ1-2; v_call: TRBV6-2/TRBV6-3; d_call: NA; clone_size: many; cdr3_length: 14; cdr3_nt: TGTGCCAGCAGTTACGCCGGACCTAACTATGGCTACACCTTC; cdr3_aa: CASSYAGPNYGYTF
j_call: TRBJ1-1; v_call: TRBV12-3/TRBV12-4; d_call: NA; clone_size: many; cdr3_length: 13; cdr3_nt: TGTGCCAGCCGAGGACCGATGAACACTGAAGCTTTCTTT; cdr3_aa: CASRGPMNTEAFF
j_call: TRBJ2-5; v_call: TRBV20-1; d_call: NA; clone_size: many; cdr3_length: 11; cdr3_nt: TGCAGTGTTACTAGGAGGGAGACCCAGTACTTC; cdr3_aa: CSVTRRETQYF
j_call: TRBJ2-3; v_call: TRBV12-3/TRBV12-4; d_call: TRBD2; clone_size: many; cdr3_length: 15; cdr3_nt: TGTGCCAGCAGTGACAGCGGGGGGCTGACAGATACGCAGTATTTT; cdr3_aa: CASSDSGGLTDTQYF
j_call: TRBJ2-2; v_call: TRBV27; d_call: NA; clone_size: few; cdr3_length: 13; cdr3_nt: TGTGCCAGCAGTTTATTTAACACCGGGGAGCTGTTTTTT; cdr3_aa: CASSLFNTGELFF
j_call: TRBJ1-2; v_call: TRBV6-5; d_call: NA; clone_size: many; cdr3_length: 13; cdr3_nt: TGTGCCAGCAGCTACGGTGGGAACTATGGCTACACCTTC; cdr3_aa: CASSYGGNYGYTF
j_call: TRBJ2-3; v_call: TRBV7-2; d_call: NA; clone_size: many; cdr3_length: 15; cdr3_nt: TGTGCCAGCAGCTTAGTATCCAATCAGCCAGATACGCAGTATTTT; cdr3_aa: CASSLVSNQPDTQYF
j_call: TRBJ1-1; v_call: TRBV5-5; d_call: NA; clone_size: many; cdr3_length: 13; cdr3_nt: TGTGCCAGCAGCTTGGAGCGGGACACTGAAGCTTTCTTT; cdr3_aa: CASSLERDTEAFF
j_call: TRBJ1-1; v_call: TRBV19; d_call: TRBD1; clone_size: NA; cdr3_length: 17; cdr3_nt: TGTGCCAGTAGTGTCATCCAGGGGACAGGGCATCGCAGAGAAGCTTTCTTT; cdr3_aa: CASSVIQGTGHRREAFF
j_call: TRBJ2-2; v_call: TRBV4-3; d_call: NA; clone_size: few; cdr3_length: 16; cdr3_nt: TGCGCCAGCAGCCAGGGACCAGGGGAGGAAACCGGGGAGCTGTTTTTT; cdr3_aa: CASSQGPGEETGELFF
j_call: TRBJ2-1; v_call: TRBV5-1; d_call: NA; clone_size: many; cdr3_length: 16; cdr3_nt: TGCGCCAGCAGCCCCAGCGAAGGGGGGTCCTACAATGAGCAGTTCTTC; cdr3_aa: CASSPSEGGSYNEQFF
j_call: TRBJ1-1; v_call: TRBV5-5; d_call: TRBD1; clone_size: many; cdr3_length: 18; cdr3_nt: TGTGCCAGCAGCTTGTTCGGGACAGTACGCCTTCAGGACACTGAAGCTTTCTTT; cdr3_aa: CASSLFGTVRLQDTEAFF
j_call: TRBJ2-1; v_call: TRBV10-2; d_call: NA; clone_size: many; cdr3_length: 15; cdr3_nt: TGCGCCAGCAGTGGGGACGGATTCTCCTACAATGAGCAGTTCTTC; cdr3_aa: CASSGDGFSYNEQFF
j_call: TRBJ2-5; v_call: TRBV15; d_call: NA; clone_size: many; cdr3_length: 17; cdr3_nt: TGTGCCACCAGCAGAGATAGCTACTCGACAGCCCAAGAGACCCAGTACTTC; cdr3_aa: CATSRDSYSTAQETQYF
j_call: TRBJ1-1; v_call: TRBV7-2; d_call: NA; clone_size: many; cdr3_length: 15; cdr3_nt: TGTGCCAGCAGCGGGGGACCTCCGGTTGGCACTGAAGCTTTCTTT; cdr3_aa: CASSGGPPVGTEAFF
j_call: TRBJ2-2; v_call: TRBV9; d_call: NA; clone_size: NA; cdr3_length: 17; cdr3_nt: TGTGCCAGCAGCGTAGTAGGTGGGGACACCTACACCGGGGAGCTGTTTTTT; cdr3_aa: CASSVVGGDTYTGELFF
j_call: TRBJ1-1; v_call: TRBV20-1; d_call: NA; clone_size: many; cdr3_length: 13; cdr3_nt: TGCAGTGCTGACCTTGGGGGGAACACTGAAGCTTTCTTT; cdr3_aa: CSADLGGNTEAFF
j_call: TRBJ2-7; v_call: TRBV7-9; d_call: TRBD2; clone_size: NA; cdr3_length: 15; cdr3_nt: TGTGCCAGCAGCTCCCCGGGGGGGGGATACTACGAGCAGTACTTC; cdr3_aa: CASSSPGGGYYEQYF
j_call: TRBJ2-1; v_call: TRBV5-1; d_call: NA; clone_size: many; cdr3_length: 17; cdr3_nt: TGCGCCAGCAGCTCCCGATCAGACGGCAGCTCCTACAATGAGCAGTTCTTC; cdr3_aa: CASSSRSDGSSYNEQFF
j_call: TRBJ2-1; v_call: TRBV4-1; d_call: NA; clone_size: many; cdr3_length: 15; cdr3_nt: TGCGCCAGCAGCCAAGCCGGTAGCCGGGACAATGAGCAGTTCTTC; cdr3_aa: CASSQAGSRDNEQFF
j_call: TRBJ2-1; v_call: TRBV29-1; d_call: NA; clone_size: many; cdr3_length: 13; cdr3_nt: TGCTCGGGCTTGCGGGGGACAAACAATGAGCAGTTCTTC; cdr3_aa: CSGLRGTNNEQFF
j_call: TRBJ1-2; v_call: TRBV11-2; d_call: TRBD1; clone_size: many; cdr3_length: 16; cdr3_nt: TGTGCCAGCAGCATCGATTCCGGGACAGGGATCTATGGCTACACCTTC; cdr3_aa: CASSIDSGTGIYGYTF
j_call: TRBJ2-1; v_call: TRBV9; d_call: NA; clone_size: many; cdr3_length: 15; cdr3_nt: TGTGCCAGCAGCGAGGGTCCAGGGGATTGGAATGAGCAGTTCTTC; cdr3_aa: CASSEGPGDWNEQFF
j_call: TRBJ1-1; v_call: TRBV3-1; d_call: NA; clone_size: few; cdr3_length: 17; cdr3_nt: TGTGCCAGCAGCCAAGTCCTGGACTATTTGGGAAACACTGAAGCTTTCTTT; cdr3_aa: CASSQVLDYLGNTEAFF
j_call: TRBJ2-7; v_call: TRBV11-2; d_call: NA; clone_size: many; cdr3_length: 14; cdr3_nt: TGTGCCAGCAGCTTAGAGTCCGGACCTTACGAGCAGTACTTC; cdr3_aa: CASSLESGPYEQYF
j_call: TRBJ2-5; v_call: TRBV12-3/TRBV12-4; d_call: TRBD2; clone_size: NA; cdr3_length: 15; cdr3_nt: TGTGCCAGCAGTCGGACTAGCGGGAGTAGGGAGACCCAGTACTTC; cdr3_aa: CASSRTSGSRETQYF
j_call: TRBJ1-2; v_call: TRBV12-3/TRBV12-4; d_call: NA; clone_size: many; cdr3_length: 12; cdr3_nt: TGTGCCAGCAGCCGTCGGGGGGATGGCTACACCTTC; cdr3_aa: CASSRRGDGYTF
j_call: TRBJ2-7; v_call: TRBV5-1; d_call: TRBD1; clone_size: NA; cdr3_length: 15; cdr3_nt: TGCGCCAGCAGCTCCCGACCGGGACAGGGCTACGAGCAGTACTTC; cdr3_aa: CASSSRPGQGYEQYF
j_call: TRBJ1-5; v_call: TRBV5-1; d_call: NA; clone_size: many; cdr3_length: 15; cdr3_nt: TGCGCCAGCAGCTTGTGGGGAGGGGCAAACCAGCCCCAGCATTTT; cdr3_aa: CASSLWGGANQPQHF
j_call: TRBJ2-7; v_call: TRBV5-6; d_call: NA; clone_size: many; cdr3_length: 14; cdr3_nt: TGTGCCAGCAGCGGCCGGACATCACTAACCGAGCAGTACTTC; cdr3_aa: CASSGRTSLTEQYF
j_call: TRBJ1-1; v_call: TRBV10-3; d_call: NA; clone_size: many; cdr3_length: 13; cdr3_nt: TGTGCCATCAGTGACGGGAGCGAGCTTGCGGCTTTCTTT; cdr3_aa: CAISDGSELAAFF
j_call: TRBJ1-1; v_call: TRBV6-6; d_call: NA; clone_size: few; cdr3_length: 12; cdr3_nt: TGTGCCAGCAGTCAGATGTACACTGAAGCTTTCTTT; cdr3_aa: CASSQMYTEAFF